This T cell receptor beta chain was sequenced in a study of T cell changes during pregnancy in multiple sclerosis. Germline V CDR1 and CDR2: MDHEN, SYDVKM. Trimming pared 1 base from V and 4 bases from J, leaving 11 bases between. The CDR3 loop spans 15 amino acids. Sequenced by immunoSEQ multiplex PCR; TCRdb stores in-frame clones only, minus some. This table holds 28,000 or so clones, about 91% found once. The specimen comprised CD4+ T cells from peripheral blood mononuclear cells, sampled in the second trimester of pregnancy. The chain links TRBV28 to TRBJ2-1; the D gene is possibly TRBD1 (5 bases). This clonotype originated in a female donor with multiple sclerosis, enrolled in a pregnancy study. The CDR3: CASSLSSGQYNEQFF. The CDR3, as DNA: TGTGCCAGCAGTTTATCATCAGGGCAGTACAATGAGCAGTTCTTC. Drawing the rest from reference TRBV28 and TRBJ2-1, the complete variable domain is DVKVTQSSRYLVKRTGEKVFLECVQDMDHENMFWYRQDPGLGLRLIYFSYDVKMKEKGDIPEGYSVSREKKERFSLILESASTNQTSMYLCASSLSSGQYNEQFFGPGTRLTVL.